Listed below are T cell receptor beta chains from one sample, sequenced in a study of beta chain features in type 1 diabetes. Profiling relied on immunoSEQ multiplex PCR, and the TCRdb table lists in-frame clones only, not all of them. Here the sample spans 250,000 to 300,000 clones, around 24% being singletons. The sequenced sample was naive CD4+ T cells from blood. These TCRs come from a woman in her 30s with type 1 diabetes. Each CDR3 is given with its conserved first and last residue. D genes are given only for firm matches. For some rows the clone size is stated as once, few or many, or as a class when expanded; others skip it.

TRBV6-5	-	TRBJ2-2	-	TGTGCCAGCAAATACAATGTGTACACCGGGGAGCTGTTTTTT	CASKYNVYTGELFF
TRBV6-9	few	TRBJ2-3	TRBD1	TGTGCCAGCCGGGACAGGGAGTACACAGATACGCAGTATTTT	CASRDREYTDTQYF
TRBV30	-	TRBJ1-1	-	TGTGCCTGGGGACATATGAACACTGAAGCTTTCTTT	CAWGHMNTEAFF
TRBV5-1	-	TRBJ2-1	-	TGCGCCAGCAGGGGGGGACTTCTAGGACACAATGAGCAGTTCTTC	CASRGGLLGHNEQFF
TRBV9	few	TRBJ2-5	TRBD2	TGTGCCAGCAGCGCGAGGGGTCCTAGCGGGAGCGTTGAGACCCAGTACTTC	CASSARGPSGSVETQYF
TRBV18	few	TRBJ2-1	TRBD1	TGTGCCAGCTCACGTCGGACAGGCAATGAGCAGTTCTTC	CASSRRTGNEQFF
TRBV7-3	few	TRBJ1-5	-	TGTGCCAGCAGCTTGGAGGGAGATCAGCCCCAGCATTTT	CASSLEGDQPQHF
TRBV15	-	TRBJ1-5	-	TGTGCCACCAGCAGAGTACGGAGTCAGCCCCAGCATTTT	CATSRVRSQPQHF
TRBV18	few	TRBJ1-5	-	TGTGCCAGCTCATCAGGACAGAAGAGCAATCAGCCCCAGCATTTT	CASSSGQKSNQPQHF
TRBV27	-	TRBJ2-1	-	TGTGCCAGCAACAGGGTGAGCTCCTACAATGAGCAGTTCTTC	CASNRVSSYNEQFF
TRBV10-3	few	TRBJ2-4	TRBD2	TGTGCCATCGGTATCCAGCGGGAGGGGAAAAACATTCAGTACTTC	CAIGIQREGKNIQYF
TRBV29-1	-	TRBJ1-1	-	TGCAGCGCCCGTCCGCAGGGCGCGAACACTGAAGCTTTCTTT	CSARPQGANTEAFF
TRBV9	few	TRBJ1-2	-	TGTGCCAGCAGCCGAAGGACAGTAAACTATGGCTACACCTTC	CASSRRTVNYGYTF
TRBV2	few	TRBJ2-5	TRBD2	TGTGCCAGCAGTCGGACTAGCGGACTTCAAGAGACCCAGTACTTC	CASSRTSGLQETQYF
TRBV9	few	TRBJ2-3	TRBD2	TGTGCCACCCTACTAGCGGGAGGCCAGGGGGATACGCAGTATTTT	CATLLAGGQGDTQYF
TRBV7-9	-	TRBJ2-1	-	TGTGCCAGCAGCTTAGTTATCCCTAGCGACAACAATGAGCAGTTCTTC	CASSLVIPSDNNEQFF
TRBV2	-	TRBJ1-5	-	TGTGCCAGCACCCTCATGTGGGGGGAACCCCAGCATTTT	CASTLMWGEPQHF
TRBV6-4	-	TRBJ2-1	-	TGTGCCAGCAGTGACTCTAGAACTAGCAGTAGCTATAATGAGCAGTTCTTC	CASSDSRTSSSYNEQFF
TRBV13	-	TRBJ2-1	TRBD1	TGTGCCAGCAGCTTAACTACAGGGGAACCCTACAATGAGCAGTTCTTC	CASSLTTGEPYNEQFF
TRBV7-3	-	TRBJ2-1	TRBD2	TGTGCCAGCAGCTTAATGGGGAGGGCCTGGAATGAGCAGTTCTTC	CASSLMGRAWNEQFF
TRBV9	-	TRBJ2-3	TRBD1	TGTGCCAGCACCACCGGGACAGGGACAGATACGCAGTATTTT	CASTTGTGTDTQYF
TRBV7-3	-	TRBJ2-3	-	TGTGCCAGCAGCTTAAAAAGGGGTAGCGGCGAAGTAGATACGCAGTATTTT	CASSLKRGSGEVDTQYF
TRBV29-1	few	TRBJ2-1	-	TGCAGCGTCGACAGCCCGAAGGAGCAGTTCTTC	CSVDSPKEQFF
TRBV5-1	few	TRBJ2-7	TRBD1	TGCGCCAGCAGCTTGGGGGGACAGGCCTACGAGCAGTACTTC	CASSLGGQAYEQYF
TRBV29-1	few	TRBJ1-2	-	TGCAGCGTTGTACGGACAGCCATCCCCCGTGGCTACACCTTC	CSVVRTAIPRGYTF